The clone carrying this TCR beta chain appeared a single time. The CDR3 is made up of 10 amino acids. This record comes from a study of blood T cell repertoires in COVID-19. Study-wide context: Donors in the United States, Italy and Spain gave samples during acute or convalescent COVID-19.

As handled by the study authors: The authors estimated nucleated cell counts from reference gene primer amplification. Assay used: immunoSEQ multiplex PCR; TCRdb lists only in-frame clones, some missing. V, J and clone size were drawn from that table, and D and trimming were deduced from the DNA. The sample lists roughly 150,000 clones; around 90% were seen once. What was sequenced was peripheral blood. This TCR was sampled from a man between 50 and 59 years old who had recovered from COVID-19. V gene TRBV21-1 combines with J gene TRBJ2-7; TRBD2 is the table's D call, not checked against the DNA. TRBV21-1 is assigned pseudogene status. The CDR3 protein is CASSGYEQYF. The CDR3 DNA reads as TGTGCCAGCTCCGGGTACGAGCAGTACTTC.